This T cell receptor (beta chain) was recorded in a study of T cell clonality in common variable immunodeficiency. Study-level results: Shared TCRbeta clones were fewer between CVID subjects than controls. Common variable immunodeficiency TCR beta sequences reportedly had fewer deletions and N-nucleotide insertions.

Looked up from germline, CDR1 is SGHTA and CDR2 is FQGNSA. CDR3 length: 14 residues. V lost 1 base to trimming and J lost 5 bases, with 11 bases between them. Profiled with immunoSEQ multiplex PCR; TCRdb holds only in-frame clones, not every one. This sample has about 42,000 clones, each found more than once. This clone occurred many times. Its antigen is currently unknown. With the read ending 3 residues before the CDR3 end, the germline J gene is used to fill in that end. Caucasian heritage predominated among both patients and controls. Sequenced input: peripheral blood mononuclear cells. The chain recombines TRBV7-2 with TRBJ2-5; D is ambiguous. This receptor was identified in a person between 18 and 75 years old in good health. Incomplete CDR3 DNA: TGTGCCAGCAGCTTAGTTGGTACGCGGGAGACC. Protein: CASSLVGTRET. The complete CDR3 sequence is CASSLVGTRETQYF.